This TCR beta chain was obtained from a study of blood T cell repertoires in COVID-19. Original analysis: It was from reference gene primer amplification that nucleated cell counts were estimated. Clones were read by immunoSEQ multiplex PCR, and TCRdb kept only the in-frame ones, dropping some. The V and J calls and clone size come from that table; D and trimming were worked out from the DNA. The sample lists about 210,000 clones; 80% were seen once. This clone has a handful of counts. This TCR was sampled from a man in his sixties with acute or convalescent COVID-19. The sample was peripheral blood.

The CDR3 loop reads CASSQDLRQGRTKTYEQYF. CDR3 DNA: TGCGCCAGCAGCCAAGATCTTCGCCAGGGACGGACTAAAACCTACGAGCAGTACTTC. The chain combines TRBV4-3 with TRBJ2-7; the D gene is possibly TRBD2 (6 bases). CDR3 size: 19 residues. The germline V gene encodes CDR1 LGHNA and CDR2 YSLEER. V lost 0 bases and J 2 bases, leaving 23 bases between the germline ends.